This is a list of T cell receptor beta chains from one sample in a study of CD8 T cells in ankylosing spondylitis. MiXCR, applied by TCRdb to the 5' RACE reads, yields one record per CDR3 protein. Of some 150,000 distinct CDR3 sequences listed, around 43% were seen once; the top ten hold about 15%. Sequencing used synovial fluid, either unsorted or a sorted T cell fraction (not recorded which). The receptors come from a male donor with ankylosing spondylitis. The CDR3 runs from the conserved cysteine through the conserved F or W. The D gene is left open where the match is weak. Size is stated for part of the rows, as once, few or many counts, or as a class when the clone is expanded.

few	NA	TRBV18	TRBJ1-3	TGTGCCAGCTCACCTGCAGGATTTACTGGAAACACCATATATTTT	CASSPAGFTGNTIYF
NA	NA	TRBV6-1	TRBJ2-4	TGTGCCAGGCCCGCGAGACGGGGCCCTAGTTTAATAGCCAAAAACATTCAGTACTTC	CARPARRGPSLIAKNIQYF
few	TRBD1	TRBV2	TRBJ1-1	TGTGCCAGCAGAGAGGACAGGGGCCCGGCTGAAGCTTTCTTT	CASREDRGPAEAFF
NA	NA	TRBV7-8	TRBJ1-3	TGTGCCAGCAGCGCAGTGGGACCCGGAAACACCATATATTTT	CASSAVGPGNTIYF
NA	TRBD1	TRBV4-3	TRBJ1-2	TGCGCCAGCAGCCAAGACCCCTGGACAGGGAATAACTATGGCTACACCTTC	CASSQDPWTGNNYGYTF
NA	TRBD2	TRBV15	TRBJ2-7	TGTGCCACCAGCAGAGAACCGGGACTACCATACGAGCAGTACTTC	CATSREPGLPYEQYF
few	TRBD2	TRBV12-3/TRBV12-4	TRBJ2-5	TGTGCCAGCAGTTCCTTCGGGGGAGGGTGGGAGACCCAGTACTTC	CASSSFGGGWETQYF
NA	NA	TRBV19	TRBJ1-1	TGTGCCAGTAGTATGGTCTCTATAGTGAACACTGAAGCTTTCTTT	CASSMVSIVNTEAFF
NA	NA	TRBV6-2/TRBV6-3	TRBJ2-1	TGTGCCAGCAGTTACTCTACTAGCTCCCATGAGCAGTTCTTC	CASSYSTSSHEQFF
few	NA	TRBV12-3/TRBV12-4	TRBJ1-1	TGTGCCAGCAGTGACACAGGGAACACTGAAGCTTTCTTT	CASSDTGNTEAFF
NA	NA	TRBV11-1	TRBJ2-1	TGTGCCAGCAGCTCTCCCGGGGTCCCGAGCGAGTGGGTTTACAATGAGCAGTTCTTC	CASSSPGVPSEWVYNEQFF
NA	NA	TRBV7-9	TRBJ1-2	TGTGCCAGCAGCTTAATAGACCGACACGGATTGAGCTACACCTTC	CASSLIDRHGLSYTF
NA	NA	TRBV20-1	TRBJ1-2	TGCAGTGGACGGCACACGAACTACTATGGCTACACCTTC	CSGRHTNYYGYTF
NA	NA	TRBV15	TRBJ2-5	TGTGCCACCAGCACCTCGCAAGGGGACTTACAAGAGACCCAGTACTTC	CATSTSQGDLQETQYF
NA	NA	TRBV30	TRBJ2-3	TGTGCCAGAAAGGGGGGATCGGGGGAAGTTGCGGTAGATACGCAGTATTTT	CARKGGSGEVAVDTQYF
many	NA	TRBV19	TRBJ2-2	TGTGCCAGTAGCCCGACAGGAGGTACCGGGGAGCTGTTTTTT	CASSPTGGTGELFF
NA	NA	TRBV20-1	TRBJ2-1	TGCAGTGCTAGAGGTGATGACCGTCTTTGGTACAATGAGCAGTTCTTC	CSARGDDRLWYNEQFF
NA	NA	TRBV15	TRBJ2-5	TGTGCCACCAGCCCTCGCCCGCTTAGTCCCCAAGAGACCCAGTACTTC	CATSPRPLSPQETQYF
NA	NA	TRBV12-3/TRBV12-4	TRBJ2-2	TGTGCCAGCACAAAACCCTCCGGCACCGGGGAGCTGTTTTTT	CASTKPSGTGELFF
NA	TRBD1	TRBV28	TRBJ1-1	TGTGCCAGCAGTCTCACAGGGGTGAACTCGGGCACTGAAGCTTTCTTT	CASSLTGVNSGTEAFF
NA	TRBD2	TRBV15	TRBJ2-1	TGTGCCACCAGCGCGAAGGGGTGGGGCGGGAGAACCTACAATGAGCAGTTCTTC	CATSAKGWGGRTYNEQFF
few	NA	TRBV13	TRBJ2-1	TGTGCCAGCAGTCACGGGACAGAGCAGTTCTTC	CASSHGTEQFF
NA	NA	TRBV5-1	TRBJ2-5	TGCGCCAGCGGGGTCTTCTACAGGGGAGGACAAGAGACCCAGTACTTC	CASGVFYRGGQETQYF
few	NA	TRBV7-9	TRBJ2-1	TGTGCCAGCAGCCGAACAGAGTCTGAATTCGGGGAGCAGTTCTTC	CASSRTESEFGEQFF
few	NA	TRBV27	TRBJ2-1	TGTGCCAGCAGTACCCAGGGTGCCGCTGAGCAGTTCTTC	CASSTQGAAEQFF
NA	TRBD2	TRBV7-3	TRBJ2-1	TGTGCCAGCAGCTTGACTAGCGAGGCCCCGAATGAGCAGTTCTTC	CASSLTSEAPNEQFF
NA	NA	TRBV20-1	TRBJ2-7	TGCAGTGCTAGAGATTCAGGGGATTCCTACGAGCAGTACTTC	CSARDSGDSYEQYF
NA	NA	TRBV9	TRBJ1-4	TGTGCCAGCAGCCCCACGGGTGGAGAAAAACTGTTTTTT	CASSPTGGEKLFF
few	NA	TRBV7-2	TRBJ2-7	TGTGCCAGCAGCTTTGAGGGTCGGCAGTACTTC	CASSFEGRQYF
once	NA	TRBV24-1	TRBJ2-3	TGTGCCACCAATGCAGGGTATGCAGATACGCAGTATTTT	CATNAGYADTQYF
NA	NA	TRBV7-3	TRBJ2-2	TGTGCCAGCAGGCCCGACACGACCGGGGAGCTGTTTTTT	CASRPDTTGELFF
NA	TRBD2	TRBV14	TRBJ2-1	TGTGCCAGCAGCCAAGATATGAGAGCGGGAGGGCCCCCCTCCTACAATGAGCAGTTCTTC	CASSQDMRAGGPPSYNEQFF
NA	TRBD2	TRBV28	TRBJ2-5	TGTGCCAGCAGTTTAGGGGGGGAGGCGGAGACCCAGTACTTC	CASSLGGEAETQYF
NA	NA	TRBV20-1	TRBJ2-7	TGCAGTGCTAGCCCCCTATTGGACACCTACGAGCAGTACTTC	CSASPLLDTYEQYF
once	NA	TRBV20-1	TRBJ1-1	TGCAGTGCGTTGTGGGTCATAAAACGCCCTGAAGCTTTCTTT	CSALWVIKRPEAFF
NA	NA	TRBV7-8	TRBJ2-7	TGTGCCAGCAGTCCTCTACTGAAAGGCTACGAGCAGTACTTC	CASSPLLKGYEQYF
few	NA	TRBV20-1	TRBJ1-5	TGCAGTGCTAGAGTCCAGACGGGGGGGATAGCGTATGGCAATCAGCCCCAGCATTTT	CSARVQTGGIAYGNQPQHF
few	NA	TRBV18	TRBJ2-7	TGTGCCAGCTCACCACTCTACGAGCAGTACTTC	CASSPLYEQYF
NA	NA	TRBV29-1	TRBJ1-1	TGCAGCGTTGAAGCCGACATCGAAGCTTTCTTT	CSVEADIEAFF
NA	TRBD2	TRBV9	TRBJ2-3	TGTGCCAGCAGCGTAGGAGGGCGGGGGGGTGCAGATACGCAGTATTTT	CASSVGGRGGADTQYF
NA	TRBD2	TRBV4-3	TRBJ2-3	TGCGCCAGCAGCTCCGCGGGAGCGGGTACAGATACGCAGTATTTT	CASSSAGAGTDTQYF
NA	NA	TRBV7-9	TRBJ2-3	TGTGCCAGCAGCTACCCGGTCACAGATACGCAGTATTTT	CASSYPVTDTQYF
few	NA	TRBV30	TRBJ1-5	TGTGCCTACGCCGACAGAGAAAATCAGCCCCAGCATTTT	CAYADRENQPQHF
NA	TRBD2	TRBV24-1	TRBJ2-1	TGTGCCACCAGTGATTGGGGACTAGCGGGAGGAAGCAATGAGCAGTTCTTC	CATSDWGLAGGSNEQFF
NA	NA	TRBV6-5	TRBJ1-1	TGTGCCAGCAGTCACACCTATACCAGCCCAGCTGCCTTGGCTTTCTTT	CASSHTYTSPAALAFF
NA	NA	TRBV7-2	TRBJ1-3	TGTGCCAGCAGCTCAGTTGAAGAGGCAAATGGAAACACCATATATTTT	CASSSVEEANGNTIYF